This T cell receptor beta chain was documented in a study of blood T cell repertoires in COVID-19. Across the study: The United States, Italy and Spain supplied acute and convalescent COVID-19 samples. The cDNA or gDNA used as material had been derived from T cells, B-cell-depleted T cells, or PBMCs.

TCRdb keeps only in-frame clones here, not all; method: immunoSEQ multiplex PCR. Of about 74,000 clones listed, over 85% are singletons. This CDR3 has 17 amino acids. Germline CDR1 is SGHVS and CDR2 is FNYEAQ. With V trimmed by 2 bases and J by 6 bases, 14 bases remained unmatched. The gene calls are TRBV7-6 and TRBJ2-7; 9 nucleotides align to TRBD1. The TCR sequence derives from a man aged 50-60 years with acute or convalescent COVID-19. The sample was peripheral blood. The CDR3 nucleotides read TGTGCCAGCAGCTTATGGCCCAGGGGGACAGGGAGCAGCGAGCAGTACTTC. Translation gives CASSLWPRGTGSSEQYF. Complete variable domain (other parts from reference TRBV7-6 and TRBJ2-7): GAGVSQSPRYKVTKRGQDVALRCDPISGHVSLYWYRQALGQGPEFLTYFNYEAQQDKSGLPNDRFSAERPEGSISTLTIQRTEQRDSAMYRCASSLWPRGTGSSEQYFGPGTRLTVT.